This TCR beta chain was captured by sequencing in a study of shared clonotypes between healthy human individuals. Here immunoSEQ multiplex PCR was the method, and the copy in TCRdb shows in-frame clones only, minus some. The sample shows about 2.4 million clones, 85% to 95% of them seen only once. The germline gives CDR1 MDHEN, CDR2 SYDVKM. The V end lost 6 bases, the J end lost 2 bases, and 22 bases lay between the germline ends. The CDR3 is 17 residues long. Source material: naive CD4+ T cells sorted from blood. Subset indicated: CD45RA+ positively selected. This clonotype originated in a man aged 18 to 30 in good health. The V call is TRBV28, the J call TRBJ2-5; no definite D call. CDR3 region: CASSPGRKASLQETQYF. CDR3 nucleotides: TGTGCCAGCAGCCCAGGCCGGAAGGCTTCCTTACAAGAGACCCAGTACTTC.